Included here is one TCR beta chain sequence, with context. The sample belongs to a study of T cell changes during pregnancy in multiple sclerosis. Method: immunoSEQ multiplex PCR; TCRdb's copy keeps in-frame clones and lacks some. The data hold about 38,000 clones, with 90% to 95% observed a single time. V was shortened by 1 base and J by 10 bases, with 11 bases between the two germline ends. The length of the CDR3 is 13 residues. Germline V gene lookup returns CDR1 MGHRA and CDR2 YSYEKL. The sequence was obtained from a female donor with multiple sclerosis, enrolled in a pregnancy study. This specimen consisted of CD8+ T cells from peripheral blood mononuclear cells, obtained in the second trimester of pregnancy. The V call is TRBV4-1, the J call TRBJ2-1; TRBD1 might be the D (6 bases). The CDR3: CASSQGAGEEQFF. CDR3 nucleotides: TGCGCCAGCAGCCAAGGGGCAGGGGAAGAGCAGTTCTTC.